Listed below are T cell receptor beta chains from one sample, sequenced in a study of cytomegalovirus exposure and HLA in healthy donors. TCRdb's copy holds only in-frame clones and misses some; the assay was immunoSEQ multiplex PCR. The data hold 150,000 to 160,000 clones, with roughly three quarters observed a single time. Sequencing was done on a sample of PBMCs. The receptors derive from a man in his thirties or forties in good health and CMV-seropositive. The CDR3 runs from the conserved cysteine through the conserved F or W. The D gene is left open where the match is weak.

j_call v_call d_call cdr3_aa
TRBJ2-5 TRBV6-5 TRBD1 CASKQGRETQYF
TRBJ1-2 TRBV5-1 . CASSLWVPGYGYTF
TRBJ2-2 TRBV2 TRBD1 CASSLGQGARSGELFF
TRBJ2-5 TRBV28 . CASSDPGSPRQTQYF
TRBJ2-7 TRBV7-9 TRBD1 CASSGTGSSYEQYF
TRBJ2-3 TRBV18 TRBD2 CASSPGAGADTQYF
TRBJ2-1 TRBV14 . CASSQERGTYNEQFF
TRBJ2-1 TRBV5-1 TRBD2 CASRTSGRNNEQFF
TRBJ1-5 TRBV21-1 . CASSRAGQGSRGCNQPQHF
TRBJ2-1 TRBV5-1 TRBD2 CASRGSGSNEQFF
TRBJ1-5 TRBV27 . CASSSHPGSNQPQHF
TRBJ2-5 TRBV19 TRBD1 CASSISGQGRKTQYF
. TRBV29-1 TRBD1 CSVGPGGNEQYF
TRBJ1-5 TRBV7-2 . CASSFGLNQPQHF
TRBJ1-1 TRBV19 . CASSEGGGGNTEAFF
TRBJ2-2 TRBV15 TRBD2 CATSRGTSGGTGELFF
TRBJ2-7 TRBV10-3 TRBD2 CAIRDSAGGTYEQYF
TRBJ2-2 TRBV7-9 TRBD2 CASSLMPGGMNTGELFF
TRBJ1-5 TRBV19 . CASSIDSYSNQPQHF
. TRBV4-2 . CASSQDLGSSYEQYF
TRBJ2-2 TRBV7-6 TRBD2 CASQAGGPGELFF
TRBJ1-1 TRBV7-9 . CASSFGSQGAFF
TRBJ1-1 TRBV2 . CASSGGGRPTEAFF
TRBJ1-1 TRBV30 . CAWSPEGALGAFF
TRBJ2-3 TRBV30 . CAWSQPAGAGDTQYF
TRBJ1-1 TRBV19 TRBD1 CASSPRGPTTEAFF
TRBJ2-3 TRBV4-2 . CASSQDSTQRFATQYF
TRBJ2-7 TRBV28 . CASSLEGSSYEQYF
TRBJ2-7 TRBV5-4 TRBD1 CASSLGQGAAYEQYF
TRBJ2-1 TRBV15 . CATSRDLGEEQFF
TRBJ1-1 TRBV5-6 . CASGGESGTEAFF
TRBJ1-2 TRBV18 . CASSPKEANGYTF
TRBJ2-5 TRBV4-1 TRBD1 CASSPEQGVQETQYF
TRBJ1-2 TRBV6-5 TRBD1 CASSPDRSYGYTF
TRBJ2-1 TRBV30 TRBD2 CAWSGIAGGSEQFF
TRBJ2-2 TRBV5-4 . CASSTFGGTGELFF
TRBJ2-1 TRBV4-2 . CASSPWVRVTYNEQFF
TRBJ1-6 TRBV5-1 . CASSKETSALHF
TRBJ2-3 TRBV9 TRBD1 CASSVAWTGADTQYF
TRBJ1-1 TRBV6-1 . CAARGPATEAFF
TRBJ2-3 TRBV19 TRBD1 CASSRETGPRVGDTQYF
TRBJ1-2 TRBV10-3 TRBD1 CAISEGKGAPNYGYTF
TRBJ1-2 TRBV30 . CAWIFPGGYGYTF
TRBJ2-3 TRBV2 TRBD2 CASSELVLAGILGKSTDTQYF
TRBJ1-2 TRBV5-3 . CARSLGQFYGYTF
TRBJ2-1 TRBV27 TRBD1 CASSSLTGTYNEQFF
TRBJ2-7 TRBV29-1 TRBD2 CSVLREGTYEQYF
TRBJ2-7 TRBV2 TRBD2 CASSTAGSPYEQYF
TRBJ1-5 TRBV7-8 TRBD1 CASSRGGGTGLGQPQHF
TRBJ2-1 TRBV7-2 . CASSPPRGYEQFF
TRBJ1-2 TRBV7-6 . CASSQQGSYGYTF
. TRBV11-3 . CASSLDRHEQYF
TRBJ1-1 TRBV30 . CAWSVDGGYTEAFF
TRBJ2-3 TRBV4-2 . CASSQERLSDTQYF
TRBJ1-2 TRBV18 . CASSPSAVNYGYTF